This passage covers 9 T cell receptor beta chains from one sample sequenced in a study of blood T cells in healthy people across ages. PCR was performed a second time for about 7 to 11 cycles using a sample-barcoded 5' primer and a J-beta primer mix. TCRdb recomputed calls from the 5' RACE reads with MiXCR, one row per CDR3 protein. Of 850,000 to 1,100,000 distinct CDR3 sequences in the sample, roughly two fifths were seen once. The specimen was blood. The source of these receptors is a man between 18 and 29 years old in good health.

The chain uses TRBV6-2 or TRBV6-3 and TRBJ2-1; D uncertain. Germline V CDR1 and CDR2: MNHEY, SVGEGT. CDR3 length equals 14 residues. V lost 5 bases to trimming and J lost 4 bases, with 12 bases between them. The CDR3 spells CASSDLDGYNEQFF. CDR3 bases: TGTGCCAGCAGTGACCTCGACGGATACAATGAGCAGTTCTTC.

This clonotype was seen a handful of times. The chain links TRBV6-5 to TRBJ1-2, with 7 bases that match TRBD1. This CDR3 is 16 amino acids long. Germline CDR1 is MNHEY and CDR2 is SVGAGI. V dropped 0 bases and J dropped 0; count of bases not matched to a gene: 4. CDR3 sequence reads: CASSYSRDSSNYGYTF. The CDR3 bases are TGTGCCAGCAGTTACTCTAGGGACAGCTCTAACTATGGCTACACCTTC.

This clonotype was detected a few times. The V and J genes are TRBV20-1 and TRBJ1-1; D is perhaps TRBD1 (5 bases). The CDR3 has 12 residues. Per germline, CDR1 DFQATT and CDR2 SNEGSKA (reference sequence). The V gene lost 1 base and the J gene lost 6 bases, with 9 bases spanning the gap. The CDR3 region is CSARVGAAEAFF. CDR3 bases: TGCAGTGCTAGAGTTGGGGCGGCTGAAGCTTTCTTT.

The chain's CDR3 is CASSQTSGDTQYF. Here the CDR3 DNA reads TGTGCCAGCAGCCAAACTAGCGGGGATACGCAGTATTTT. The chain joins TRBV14 to TRBJ2-3, with TRBD2 matching over 9 bases. CDR3 length: 13 amino acids. The V gene end was trimmed by 2 bases and the J gene end by 6 bases; junction bases not matched to a gene: 0. Germline V CDR1 and CDR2: SGHDN, FVKESK.

This chain joins TRBV2 and TRBJ2-7; no firm D call. The CDR3 covers 14 residues. V lost 7 bases and J lost 2, with 15 bases in between. The germline gives CDR1 SNHLY, CDR2 FYNNEI. The CDR3 nucleotides are TGTGCCAGCAATGGACGTTCGCGGACCTACGAGCAGTACTTC. It yields the protein CASNGRSRTYEQYF. The full variable domain, completed using reference TRBV2 and TRBJ2-7, is EPEVTQTPSHQVTQMGQEVILRCVPISNHLYFYWYRQILGQKVEFLVSFYNNEISEKSEIFDDQFSVERPDGSNFTLKIRSTKLEDSAMYFCASNGRSRTYEQYFGPGTRLTVT.

This chain links TRBV5-1 with TRBJ1-1, with a weak D call TRBD1 (5 bases). This CDR3 has 16 residues. The germline CDR1 and CDR2 sequences are SGHRS and YFSETQ. V was clipped by 0 bases and J by 11 bases, with 23 bases between them. CDR3 nucleotide sequence: TGCGCCAGCAGCTTGGACTCCGGGACGTACTTCCACGAGGCTTTCTTT. Protein sequence: CASSLDSGTYFHEAFF.

The genes are TRBV5-1 and TRBJ1-4; TRBD1 matches 10 bases. Trimming at V came to 5 bases and at J to 4 bases, leaving 5 bases not matched to a gene. CDR1 and CDR2 from the germline V gene are SGHRS and YFSETQ. This CDR3 region has 15 residues. Written as DNA, the CDR3 is TGCGCCAGCAGACTCGGGACAGGGGTTAATGAAAAACTGTTTTTT. This sequence encodes CASRLGTGVNEKLFF.

This clonotype was counted only a few times. The chain has TRBV6-5 and TRBJ1-5; 8 bases match TRBD1. The junction had 5 bases not matched to a gene; V was cut back by 0 bases and J by 7 bases. This CDR3 is 15 amino acids long. CDR1 is MNHEY, CDR2 SVGAGI, per germline. Written as DNA, the CDR3 is TGTGCCAGCAGTTACTCGGGACAGGCAAAGCAGCCCCAGCATTTT. Translation: CASSYSGQAKQPQHF.

The sample holds a few counts of this clonotype. The rearrangement links TRBV10-3 to TRBJ1-2, with 10 bases matching TRBD1. Trimming took 3 bases from V and 6 from J; bases not matched to a gene: 13. Per the germline V gene, CDR1 is ENHRY and CDR2 is SYGVKD. The CDR3 is made up of 17 amino acids. The chain's CDR3 is CAISEEGGWTGGNGYTF. CDR3 nucleotide sequence: TGTGCCATCAGTGAAGAAGGCGGTTGGACAGGGGGTAATGGCTACACCTTC.